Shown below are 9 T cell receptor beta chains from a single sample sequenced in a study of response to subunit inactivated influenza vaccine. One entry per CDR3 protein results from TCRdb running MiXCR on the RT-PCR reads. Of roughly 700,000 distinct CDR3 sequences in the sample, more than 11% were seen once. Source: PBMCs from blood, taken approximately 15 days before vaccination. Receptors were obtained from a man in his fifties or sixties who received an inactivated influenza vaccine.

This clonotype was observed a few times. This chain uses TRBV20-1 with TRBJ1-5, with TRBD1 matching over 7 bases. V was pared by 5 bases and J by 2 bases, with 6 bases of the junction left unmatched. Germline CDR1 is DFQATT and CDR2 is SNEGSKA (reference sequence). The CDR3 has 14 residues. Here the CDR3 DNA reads TGCAGTGCTTCGACAGGGTCCGGCAATCAGCCCCAGCATTTT. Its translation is CSASTGSGNQPQHF.

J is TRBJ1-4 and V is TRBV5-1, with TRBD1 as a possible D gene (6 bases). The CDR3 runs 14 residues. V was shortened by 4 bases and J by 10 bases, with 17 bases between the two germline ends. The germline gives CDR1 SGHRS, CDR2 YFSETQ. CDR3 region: CASSLRQDSGKLFF. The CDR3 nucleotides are TGCGCCAGCAGCCTGAGACAGGATAGCGGAAAACTGTTTTTT.

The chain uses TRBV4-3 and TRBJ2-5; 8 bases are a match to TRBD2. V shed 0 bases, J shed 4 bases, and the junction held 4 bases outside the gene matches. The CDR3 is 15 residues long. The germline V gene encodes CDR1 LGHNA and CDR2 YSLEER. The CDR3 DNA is TGCGCCAGCAGCCAAGATACCGGGGGGGCAGAGACCCAGTACTTC. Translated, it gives CASSQDTGGAETQYF.

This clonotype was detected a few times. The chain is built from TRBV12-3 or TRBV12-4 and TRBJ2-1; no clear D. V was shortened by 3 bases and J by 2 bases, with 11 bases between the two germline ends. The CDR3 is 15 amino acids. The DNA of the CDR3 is TGTGCCAGCAGTTTTCCATTAACAACCTACAATGAGCAGTTCTTC. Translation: CASSFPLTTYNEQFF.

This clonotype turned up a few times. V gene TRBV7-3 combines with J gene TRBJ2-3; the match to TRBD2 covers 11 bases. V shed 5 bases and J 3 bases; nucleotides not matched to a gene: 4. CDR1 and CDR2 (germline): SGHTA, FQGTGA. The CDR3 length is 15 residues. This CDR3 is CASSQRLAGTDTQYF. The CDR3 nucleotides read TGTGCCAGCAGCCAAAGACTAGCGGGAACAGATACGCAGTATTTT.

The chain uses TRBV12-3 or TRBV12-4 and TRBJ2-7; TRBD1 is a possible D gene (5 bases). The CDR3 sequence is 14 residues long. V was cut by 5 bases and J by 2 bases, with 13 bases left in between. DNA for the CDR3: TGTGCCAGCAGTGTTTCAGGGCTAGCCTACGAGCAGTACTTC. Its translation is CASSVSGLAYEQYF.

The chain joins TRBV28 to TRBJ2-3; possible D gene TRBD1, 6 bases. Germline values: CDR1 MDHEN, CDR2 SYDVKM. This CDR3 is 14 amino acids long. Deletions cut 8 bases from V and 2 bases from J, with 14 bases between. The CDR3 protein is CASGLQGPTDTQYF. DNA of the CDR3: TGTGCCAGCGGCTTGCAGGGGCCCACAGATACGCAGTATTTT.

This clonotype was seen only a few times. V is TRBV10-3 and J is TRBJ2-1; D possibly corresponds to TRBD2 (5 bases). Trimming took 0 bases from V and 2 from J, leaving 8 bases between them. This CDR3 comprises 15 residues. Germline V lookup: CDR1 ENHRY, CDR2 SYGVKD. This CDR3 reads CAISESSGAYNEQFF. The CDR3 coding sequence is TGTGCCATCAGTGAGTCGAGCGGAGCCTACAATGAGCAGTTCTTC.

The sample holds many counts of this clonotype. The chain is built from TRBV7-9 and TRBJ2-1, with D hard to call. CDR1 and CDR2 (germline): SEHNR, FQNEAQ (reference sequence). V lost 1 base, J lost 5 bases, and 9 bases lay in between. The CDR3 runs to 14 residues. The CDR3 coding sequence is TGTGCCAGCAGCTTAGTTCTACAGAACAATGAGCAGTTCTTC. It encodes CASSLVLQNNEQFF.